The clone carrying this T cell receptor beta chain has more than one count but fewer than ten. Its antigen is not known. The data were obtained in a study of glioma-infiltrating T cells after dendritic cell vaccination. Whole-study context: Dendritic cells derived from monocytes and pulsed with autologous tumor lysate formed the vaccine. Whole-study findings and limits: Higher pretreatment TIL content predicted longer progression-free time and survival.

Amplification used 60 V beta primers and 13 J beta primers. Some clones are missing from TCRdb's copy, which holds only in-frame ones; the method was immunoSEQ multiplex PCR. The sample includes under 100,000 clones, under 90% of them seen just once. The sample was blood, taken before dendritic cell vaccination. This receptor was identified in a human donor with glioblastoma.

The CDR3 DNA sequence: TGTGCCAGTAGTGTCGGACTGGATCTCAACGAGCAGTACTTC. Translated, it gives CASSVGLDLNEQYF. V gene TRBV19 combines with J gene TRBJ2-7; TRBD2 might be the D (5 bases). Germline CDR1 reads LNHDA; CDR2 reads SQIVND (reference sequence). Trimming stripped 5 bases from V and 5 bases from J, with 16 bases between. This CDR3 comprises 14 residues.